Described below is a single TCR beta chain sequence and its context. Its antigen is still unknown. The sample comes from a study of shared clonotypes between healthy human individuals. Using about 0.2 ug DNA, tens of thousands of T cell genomes, the sorted-subset replicate PCRs were run. Only in-frame clones appear in the TCRdb table, and some are missing; sequencing was by immunoSEQ multiplex PCR. The sample holds about 1 million clones, 60% to 80% seen once. General study findings and limits: The study found lower generation probabilities in non-shared clonotypes than in those shared by all four donors. The sampled material consisted only of blood, and tissue repertoires are likely to differ. Roughly 5% of naive CD4 clonotypes were shared across a few donors.

Germline V gives CDR1 MNHNY, CDR2 SVGAGI (reference sequence). The length of the CDR3 is 12 residues. V lost 7 bases and J lost 4, with 5 bases in between. The sequenced material came from memory CD4+ T cells sorted from blood. Indicated subset: CD45RA-negative fraction. The V and J genes are TRBV6-6 and TRBJ2-6; D not certain. This TCR came from a man aged 18 to 30 in good health. The CDR3 loop reads CASTSGANVLTF. The CDR3 region has the DNA TGTGCCAGCACGTCCGGGGCCAACGTCCTGACTTTC.